A single sample is the source of the 12 T cell receptor beta chains below, sequenced in a study of blood T cell repertoires in COVID-19. Clones were sequenced by immunoSEQ multiplex PCR, and TCRdb holds only the in-frame ones, with some missing. The sample carries 270,000 or so clones, more than 80% recorded once. The sample was peripheral blood. Receptors were obtained from a woman in her twenties or thirties with active or convalescent COVID-19.

The chain uses TRBV6-5 and TRBJ2-1, with 9 nucleotides matching TRBD2. The ends lost 5 bases at V and 4 bases at J; junction bases unmatched: 6. Germline V gives CDR1 MNHEY, CDR2 SVGAGI. CDR3 size: 15 residues. CDR3 sequence reads: CASSQTSGPYNEQFF. Written as DNA, the CDR3 is TGTGCCAGCAGTCAGACTAGCGGACCTTACAATGAGCAGTTCTTC.

The V gene is TRBV5-1, the J gene TRBJ2-7; 11 bases are shared with TRBD1. The CDR3 has 14 amino acids. The V segment lost 7 bases and the J segment 6 bases; nucleotides outside the gene matches: 9. The germline gives CDR1 SGHRS, CDR2 YFSETQ. CDR3 nucleotides: TGCGCCAGCTCGCTGGGGGACAGGGGGGGCGAGCAGTACTTC. Its protein is CASSLGDRGGEQYF.

The chain has TRBV29-1 and TRBJ1-1, with TRBD1 matching 8 bases. The CDR3 sequence is 15 residues long. The germline V gene has CDR1 SQVTM and CDR2 ANQGSEA. The CDR3 DNA follows: TGCAGTTCGGACAGGGAGGAATTGGTTGGGACTGAAGCTTTCTTT. As protein: CSSDREELVGTEAFF.

The chain combines TRBV28 with TRBJ1-2, with D perhaps TRBD1 (5 bases). The CDR3 runs to 13 residues. V lost 5 bases and J lost 4, with 11 bases in between. Germline CDR1 MDHEN, CDR2 SYDVKM. The CDR3 DNA reads TGTGCCAGCAGTCCCCAGGGTACCTATGGCTACACCTTC. It codes for CASSPQGTYGYTF.

The chain combines TRBV2 with TRBJ1-2, with TRBD1 identical over 8 bases. The CDR3 spans 13 residues. The J segment lost 7 bases and the V segment lost 6 bases, leaving 7 bases of the junction unmatched. Germline CDR1 and CDR2: SNHLY and FYNNEI. The CDR3 loop reads CASRDREGPGYTF. The CDR3 bases are TGTGCCAGCAGGGACAGGGAGGGCCCTGGCTACACCTTC.

The J gene is TRBJ2-1, the V gene TRBV4-3; unclear D gene. Trimming left V 0 bases short and J 0 bases short, with 12 bases between. From germline, CDR1 is LGHNA and CDR2 YSLEER. The CDR3 consists of 17 residues. CDR3 sequence (DNA): TGCGCCAGCAGCCAAGATTTGCACCCTAGCTCCTACAATGAGCAGTTCTTC. Translation: CASSQDLHPSSYNEQFF.

This rearrangement joins TRBV29-1 to TRBJ1-1, with D uncertain. The V gene's germline CDR1 is SQVTM and CDR2 ANQGSEA. V shed 2 bases and J shed 4 bases, with 11 bases lying between them. CDR3 size: 13 residues. CDR3 sequence reads: CSVEKQLRTEAFF. CDR3 in DNA: TGCAGCGTTGAAAAACAGTTACGCACTGAAGCTTTCTTT.

V gene TRBV19 combines with J gene TRBJ2-2, with D unresolved. The CDR3 totals 15 residues. The V and J ends lost 5 bases and 4 bases respectively, with 14 bases between them. Per germline, CDR1 LNHDA and CDR2 SQIVND (reference sequence). The CDR3 is CASSSVSRITGELFF. Written as DNA, the CDR3 is TGTGCCAGTAGTTCCGTCAGTCGAATCACCGGGGAGCTGTTTTTT.

CDR3: CASSQDWGGLGNSPLHF. For the CDR3, the DNA is TGCGCCAGCAGCCAAGATTGGGGGGGGCTGGGGAATTCACCCCTCCACTTT. The chain couples TRBV4-3 to TRBJ1-6; tentative D call: TRBD1 (6 bases). Germline CDR1 is LGHNA and CDR2 is YSLEER. V lost 0 bases, J lost 7 bases, and 16 bases lay in between. This CDR3 comprises 17 residues.

The chain is built from TRBV7-9 and TRBJ2-1, with D possibly matching TRBD1 (6 bases). Germline CDR1 reads SEHNR; CDR2 reads FQNEAQ (reference sequence). The CDR3 consists of 13 residues. Trimming cost V 3 bases and J 7 bases, with 10 bases left between them. CDR3 sequence reads: CASSLGAKNEQFF. The CDR3, as DNA: TGTGCCAGCAGCTTGGGGGCGAAGAATGAGCAGTTCTTC.

The chain is built from TRBV6-6 and TRBJ1-6; tentative D call: TRBD1 (5 bases). Germline CDR1 MNHNY, CDR2 SVGAGI (reference sequence). The CDR3 spans 15 residues. With 2 bases removed from V and 13 bases from J, the gap between germline ends came to 18 bases. The CDR3 spells CASSYGDFNNRPLHF. In nucleotides, the CDR3 is TGTGCCAGCAGTTACGGGGACTTTAATAATCGCCCCCTCCACTTT.

This clone showed up just a few times. The chain links TRBV27 to TRBJ2-1; the D gene is possibly TRBD1 (7 bases). V lost 9 bases and J lost 9, with 15 bases in between. The CDR3 length is 12 residues. Germline CDR1 reads MNHEY; CDR2 reads SMNVEV (reference sequence). This CDR3 reads CASGPQGGEQFF. The DNA for the CDR3 is TGTGCCAGTGGGCCTCAGGGGGGTGAGCAGTTCTTC.